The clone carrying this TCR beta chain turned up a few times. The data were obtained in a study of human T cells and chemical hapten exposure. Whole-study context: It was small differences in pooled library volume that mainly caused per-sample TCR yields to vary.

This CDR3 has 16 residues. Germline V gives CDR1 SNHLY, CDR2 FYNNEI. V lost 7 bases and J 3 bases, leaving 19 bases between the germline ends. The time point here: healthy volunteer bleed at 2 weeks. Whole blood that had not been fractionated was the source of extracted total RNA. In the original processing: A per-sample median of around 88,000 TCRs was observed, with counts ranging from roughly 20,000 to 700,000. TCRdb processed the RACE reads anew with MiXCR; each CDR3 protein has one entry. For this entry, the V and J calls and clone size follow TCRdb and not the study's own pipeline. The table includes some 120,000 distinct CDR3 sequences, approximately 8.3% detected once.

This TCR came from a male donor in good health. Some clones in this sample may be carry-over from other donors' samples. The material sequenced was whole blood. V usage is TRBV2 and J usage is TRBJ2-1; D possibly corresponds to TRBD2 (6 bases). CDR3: CASKIGGGTSYNEQFF. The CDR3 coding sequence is TGTGCCAGCAAGATCGGCGGCGGGACGAGCTACAATGAGCAGTTCTTC.